This is a list of T cell receptor beta chains from one sample in a study of shared clonotypes between healthy human individuals. The repertoire was sequenced with immunoSEQ multiplex PCR; TCRdb's copy has only in-frame clones and lacks some. The table has approximately 1.5 million clones, approximately 98.5% seen once. The specimen sequenced was naive CD4+ T cells sorted from blood. The receptors derive from a man aged 25-45 years in good health. Both conserved end residues are trimmed from each CDR3. Each record gives: V gene, CDR3 protein.

>TRBV4-3
ASSQDLGAAQPQH
>TRBV5-1
ASSRWGGTGELF
>TRBV27
ASTMTGGGEKLF
>TRBV6-5
ASSRGTGQNTEAF
>TRBV9
ASSVGPNSNQPQH
>TRBV2
ASSEDLADTQY
>TRBV2
ASSEKGLGTDTQY
>TRBV25-1
ASSPGLAVNEQF
>TRBV28
ASSDTEAEAF
>TRBV18
ASSPVPGQFGYT
>TRBV5-6
ASSQNPDRGREQY
>TRBV2
ASNGQGAPLSNQPQH
>TRBV11-2
ASSLFSGAMIETQY
>TRBV5-1
ASSLDGGGPTEAF
>TRBV5-4
ASRGTGRTNEQF
>TRBV10-3
AISVLEGAGETQY
>TRBV10-3
AISAGRTGAYYEQY
>TRBV2
ASSEQRRNTEAF
>TRBV7-2
ASSRYGSGLREETQY
>TRBV5-1
ASSLAVGGEQF
>TRBV5-1
ASSLGYGGNPPGYT
>TRBV6-1
ATGTVTLYGYT
>TRBV5-4
ASSLAEQGYTEAF
>TRBV11-3
ASAPSSSYNEQF
>TRBV20-1
SAPKDRDDT
>TRBV18
ASSQGQNTEAF
>TRBV18
ASSPPPGNTEAF
>TRBV5-4
ASRSDRAKAF
>TRBV6-6
ASSHRGGDSYEQY
>TRBV5-1
ASSVQGNEKLF
>TRBV10-1
ASSESGSQNIQY
>TRBV19
ASQARTHEQY
>TRBV5-3
ARSLVGLKADTDTQY
>TRBV29-1
SGAGGRADTQY
>TRBV28
ASSLRTTSSGTDTQY
>TRBV6-6
ASSYRQGNEKLF
>TRBV5-1
ASSSVTSGPTGELF